Included here is one T cell receptor beta chain sequence, with context. Its antigen is still unknown. This may come from a read error, since a much larger clone is one base off. The final CDR3 position lacks the conserved phenylalanine or tryptophan, pointing to a likely read error. This record comes from a study of breast tumors, draining lymph nodes, adjacent tissues. General observations from the study: Compared with basal-like, luminal-like tumors shared significantly more repertoire with nontumor tissue.

Each CDR3 protein is one row after TCRdb ran MiXCR on the multiplex PCR reads. This sample yields 250,000 or so distinct CDR3 sequences, of which 30% are seen a single time; roughly 1.2% belongs to the top ten. Samples came from axillary lymph nodes draining the breast cancer. Source material: axillary lymph node tissue. The TCR was taken from a female donor with breast cancer. Some clones in this sample may be carry-over from other donors' samples.

CDR3 nucleotide sequence: TGTGCCAGCAGCATGACAGGGAGCGCAGATACGCAGTATCTT. Translating it yields CASSMTGSADTQYL. J is TRBJ2-3 and V is TRBV11-2, with 7 positions matching TRBD1. Per germline, CDR1 SGHAT and CDR2 FQNNGV. J was trimmed by 4 bases and V by 5 bases; bases with no gene match: 6. This CDR3 has 14 residues.